This T cell receptor (beta chain) was sequenced in a study of preoperative IRX-2 immunotherapy in early breast cancer. The V gene lost 2 bases and the J gene lost 2 bases, with 6 bases spanning the gap. The germline V gene has CDR1 KGHSH and CDR2 LQKENI. This CDR3 is built from 13 residues. Clones were sequenced by immunoSEQ multiplex PCR, and TCRdb holds only the in-frame ones, with some missing. Among about 5,600 clones, approximately 60% were seen once, and the ten largest hold approximately 9.9%. Documented treatment: preoperative locoregional IRX-2 cytokine immunotherapy. Samples came from a phase Ib trial of preoperative locoregional IRX-2 cytokine immunotherapy.

The chain couples TRBV18 to TRBJ1-2, with no clear D. The TCR sequence derives from a human donor with breast cancer. This specimen consisted of tumor tissue, obtained before IRX-2 immunotherapy. This chain's CDR3 is CASSPSSNYGYTF. CDR3 sequence (DNA): TGTGCCAGCTCACCATCCAGCAACTATGGCTACACCTTC.